This T cell receptor beta chain appears in the sequencing data of a study of cytomegalovirus exposure and HLA in healthy donors. Whole-study context: In terms of ancestry, the Caucasian-associated cluster contained more than 65% of the approximately 430 genotyped donors.

Notes on this clone: Antigen: not known.

The CDR3 has 13 amino acids. V lost 6 bases, J lost 2 bases, and 13 bases lay in between. CDR1 and CDR2 from the germline V gene are GTSNPN and SVGIG (reference sequence). Study conclusions and caveats: There were reportedly fewer N-insertions in an Asian-associated ancestry cluster than the approximately 700-donor mean, in a later analysis.

Use of 60 Vbeta and 13 Jbeta primers characterized the PCR. Authors' data handling: About 11 million of the about 80 million unique TCR beta chains counted in a later analysis were shared. Libraries were prepared by immunoSEQ multiplex PCR; TCRdb keeps only in-frame clonotypes and omits some of them. That table is the source of V, J and clone size, and D and trimming were worked out from the DNA. The repertoire consists of about 170,000 clones, with 55% to 65% occurring once and the leading ten covering over 2.5%. Sequencing was done on a sample of PBMCs. The chain employs TRBV30 and TRBJ2-5, with D tentatively TRBD1 (5 bases). This clonotype was sampled from a man aged 35 to 55 in good health and CMV-seronegative. The chain's CDR3 is CACLPGFQETQYF. The CDR3 bases are TGTGCCTGCCTCCCAGGGTTTCAAGAGACCCAGTACTTC. Looking up the rest from reference TRBV30 and TRBJ2-5 gives the full variable domain: SQTIHQWPATLVQPVGSPLSLECTVEGTSNPNLYWYRQAAGRGLQLLFYSVGIGQISSEVPQNLSASRPQDRQFILSSKKLLLSDSGFYLCACLPGFQETQYFGPGTRLLVL.